These T cell receptor beta chains were read from a single sample in a study of shared clonotypes between healthy human individuals. Data came from immunoSEQ multiplex PCR; TCRdb stores just in-frame clones and leaves some out. Counted here are fewer than 850,000 clones, 95% to 97% occurring once; the ten biggest clones make up around 0.25%. The sequencing sample was made of naive CD8+ T cells sorted from blood. These receptors were collected from a man aged 30 to 39 in good health. The CDR3 runs from the conserved cysteine through the conserved F or W. The order of the fields is clone size, D gene, J gene, V gene, CDR3 protein, CDR3 DNA. The D gene is left open where the match is weak. Clone sizes are given selectively: once, few, many, or a class where the clone is expanded.

clone_size: -
d_call: -
j_call: TRBJ2-1
v_call: TRBV27
cdr3_aa: CASSPRDDSEFF
cdr3_nt: TGTGCCAGCAGTCCCCGGGATGATTCGGAGTTCTTC

clone_size: -
d_call: -
j_call: TRBJ2-7
v_call: TRBV2
cdr3_aa: CASTKDYEQYF
cdr3_nt: TGTGCCAGCACGAAGGATTACGAGCAGTACTTC

clone_size: -
d_call: -
j_call: TRBJ1-4
v_call: TRBV28
cdr3_aa: CASSLGEMVGPTNEKLFF
cdr3_nt: TGTGCCAGCAGTTTGGGGGAAATGGTTGGCCCAACTAATGAAAAACTGTTTTTT

clone_size: -
d_call: -
j_call: TRBJ1-2
v_call: TRBV9
cdr3_aa: CASSGRDGNYGYTF
cdr3_nt: TGTGCCAGCAGCGGCCGGGACGGGAACTATGGCTACACCTTC

clone_size: -
d_call: -
j_call: TRBJ2-2
v_call: TRBV7-6
cdr3_aa: CASSRTGNTGELFF
cdr3_nt: TGTGCCAGCAGCCGGACTGGGAACACCGGGGAGCTGTTTTTT

clone_size: -
d_call: -
j_call: TRBJ2-7
v_call: TRBV11-2
cdr3_aa: CASSLTGPSYEQYF
cdr3_nt: TGTGCCAGCAGCTTGACAGGCCCTTCCTACGAGCAGTACTTC

clone_size: -
d_call: TRBD1
j_call: TRBJ1-2
v_call: TRBV9
cdr3_aa: CASSPDRGKGGYTF
cdr3_nt: TGTGCCAGCAGCCCTGACAGGGGGAAAGGGGGCTACACCTTC

clone_size: once
d_call: -
j_call: TRBJ1-5
v_call: TRBV2
cdr3_aa: CASSSDSGHNQPQHF
cdr3_nt: TGTGCCAGCAGTTCCGACAGTGGGCACAATCAGCCCCAGCATTTT

clone_size: -
d_call: TRBD1
j_call: TRBJ2-5
v_call: TRBV19
cdr3_aa: CASSSGTVQETQYF
cdr3_nt: TGTGCCAGTAGTTCCGGGACAGTACAAGAGACCCAGTACTTC

clone_size: once
d_call: -
j_call: TRBJ2-3
v_call: TRBV9
cdr3_aa: CASSVDGGTSTDTQYF
cdr3_nt: TGTGCCAGCAGCGTAGACGGCGGAACTAGCACAGATACGCAGTATTTT

clone_size: -
d_call: -
j_call: TRBJ2-5
v_call: TRBV5-3
cdr3_aa: CARSLMGRETQYF
cdr3_nt: TGTGCCAGAAGCTTGATGGGTAGGGAGACCCAGTACTTC

clone_size: -
d_call: -
j_call: TRBJ2-7
v_call: TRBV29-1
cdr3_aa: CSVEDVGREAEQYF
cdr3_nt: TGCAGCGTTGAAGATGTAGGCAGGGAAGCGGAGCAGTACTTC

clone_size: -
d_call: -
j_call: TRBJ2-3
v_call: TRBV7-9
cdr3_aa: CASVGPDTQYF
cdr3_nt: TGTGCCAGCGTGGGACCAGATACGCAGTATTTT

clone_size: -
d_call: -
j_call: TRBJ1-1
v_call: TRBV7-9
cdr3_aa: CASSLGAGVEAFF
cdr3_nt: TGTGCCAGCAGCTTAGGGGCGGGTGTTGAAGCTTTCTTT

clone_size: -
d_call: -
j_call: TRBJ2-5
v_call: TRBV29-1
cdr3_aa: CSVEWVGQGHETQYF
cdr3_nt: TGCAGCGTTGAGTGGGTAGGGCAGGGTCACGAGACCCAGTACTTC

clone_size: -
d_call: -
j_call: TRBJ2-3
v_call: TRBV9
cdr3_aa: CASSVGDAHAYPDYPDTQYF
cdr3_nt: TGTGCCAGCAGCGTAGGGGATGCACATGCGTATCCCGACTATCCAGATACGCAGTATTTT

clone_size: -
d_call: TRBD1
j_call: TRBJ1-5
v_call: TRBV9
cdr3_aa: CASSRGQGLGQPQHF
cdr3_nt: TGTGCCAGCAGCCGGGGACAGGGATTGGGTCAGCCCCAGCATTTT

clone_size: -
d_call: -
j_call: TRBJ2-3
v_call: TRBV7-3
cdr3_aa: CASSLTTDSVTDTQYF
cdr3_nt: TGTGCCAGCAGCTTAACGACGGACTCCGTGACAGATACGCAGTATTTT

clone_size: -
d_call: -
j_call: TRBJ2-3
v_call: TRBV5-6
cdr3_aa: CASSLDRVTDTQYF
cdr3_nt: TGTGCCAGCAGCTTGGACAGGGTGACAGATACGCAGTATTTT

clone_size: -
d_call: -
j_call: TRBJ2-2
v_call: TRBV27
cdr3_aa: CASSPNTGELFF
cdr3_nt: TGTGCCAGCAGCCCCAACACCGGGGAGCTGTTTTTT

clone_size: once
d_call: TRBD2
j_call: TRBJ2-7
v_call: TRBV27
cdr3_aa: CASGLVNTGGPGEQYF
cdr3_nt: TGTGCCAGTGGCCTAGTTAATACGGGAGGGCCGGGAGAGCAGTACTTC

clone_size: -
d_call: TRBD1
j_call: TRBJ1-1
v_call: TRBV27
cdr3_aa: CASINQGADTEAFF
cdr3_nt: TGTGCCAGCATCAATCAGGGGGCTGACACTGAAGCTTTCTTT

clone_size: -
d_call: -
j_call: TRBJ2-1
v_call: TRBV5-6
cdr3_aa: CASTSGIAVHNEQFF
cdr3_nt: TGTGCCAGCACCTCGGGAATAGCGGTACACAATGAGCAGTTCTTC

clone_size: -
d_call: TRBD1
j_call: TRBJ1-4
v_call: TRBV7-9
cdr3_aa: CASSSGQGYEKLFF
cdr3_nt: TGTGCCAGCAGCTCGGGACAGGGGTACGAAAAACTGTTTTTT

clone_size: few
d_call: -
j_call: TRBJ1-5
v_call: TRBV7-8
cdr3_aa: CASSLSRDLQPQHF
cdr3_nt: TGTGCCAGCAGTCTCAGCAGGGATTTACAGCCCCAGCATTTT

clone_size: -
d_call: TRBD1
j_call: TRBJ2-1
v_call: TRBV28
cdr3_aa: CASSIRTGSSYNEQFF
cdr3_nt: TGTGCCAGCAGTATACGGACAGGGTCCTCCTACAATGAGCAGTTCTTC

clone_size: -
d_call: -
j_call: TRBJ1-1
v_call: TRBV7-8
cdr3_aa: CASSSLAGEDTEAFF
cdr3_nt: TGTGCCAGCAGCTCATTGGCAGGGGAGGACACTGAAGCTTTCTTT

clone_size: -
d_call: -
j_call: TRBJ2-7
v_call: TRBV9
cdr3_aa: CASSPMGTTRYEQYF
cdr3_nt: TGTGCCAGCAGTCCAATGGGGACAACACGATACGAGCAGTACTTC

clone_size: -
d_call: -
j_call: TRBJ2-7
v_call: TRBV9
cdr3_aa: CASILWDVQPLTYEQYF
cdr3_nt: TGTGCCAGCATCCTCTGGGACGTTCAGCCCCTAACCTACGAGCAGTACTTC

clone_size: -
d_call: -
j_call: TRBJ2-7
v_call: TRBV29-1
cdr3_aa: CSVEGGESYEQYF
cdr3_nt: TGCAGCGTTGAAGGGGGGGAAAGTTACGAGCAGTACTTC

clone_size: -
d_call: -
j_call: TRBJ2-2
v_call: TRBV7-8
cdr3_aa: CASSPQSSANTGELFF
cdr3_nt: TGTGCCAGCAGTCCCCAGTCGAGTGCGAACACCGGGGAGCTGTTTTTT

clone_size: -
d_call: -
j_call: TRBJ2-3
v_call: TRBV27
cdr3_aa: CASSLNGGSTDTQYF
cdr3_nt: TGTGCCAGCAGTTTAAATGGGGGGTCGACAGATACGCAGTATTTT

clone_size: -
d_call: -
j_call: TRBJ2-2
v_call: TRBV7-9
cdr3_aa: CASSPKTGSAGELFF
cdr3_nt: TGTGCCAGCAGCCCCAAGACAGGTTCGGCCGGGGAGCTGTTTTTT

clone_size: -
d_call: TRBD2
j_call: TRBJ2-1
v_call: TRBV2
cdr3_aa: CASSARGTSGYNEQFF
cdr3_nt: TGTGCCAGCAGTGCACGGGGGACTAGCGGCTACAATGAGCAGTTCTTC

clone_size: -
d_call: -
j_call: TRBJ2-2
v_call: TRBV7-7
cdr3_aa: CASSLADPVFTGELFF
cdr3_nt: TGTGCTAGCAGCTTAGCGGACCCCGTATTCACCGGGGAGCTGTTTTTT

clone_size: few
d_call: TRBD1
j_call: TRBJ1-2
v_call: TRBV29-1
cdr3_aa: CSAKDREGYTF
cdr3_nt: TGCAGCGCTAAGGACAGGGAAGGCTACACCTTC

clone_size: -
d_call: -
j_call: TRBJ2-5
v_call: TRBV4-2
cdr3_aa: CASSQEGLVETQYF
cdr3_nt: TGTGCCAGCAGCCAAGAAGGGCTAGTAGAGACCCAGTACTTC

clone_size: once
d_call: TRBD1
j_call: TRBJ2-7
v_call: TRBV2
cdr3_aa: CASSVPPDREYEQYF
cdr3_nt: TGTGCCAGCAGTGTCCCCCCGGACAGGGAATACGAGCAGTACTTC

clone_size: -
d_call: -
j_call: TRBJ2-7
v_call: TRBV7-9
cdr3_aa: CASSSPSKRKQYF
cdr3_nt: TGTGCCAGCAGCTCCCCGTCGAAGAGGAAGCAGTACTTC

clone_size: -
d_call: -
j_call: TRBJ1-3
v_call: TRBV4-3
cdr3_aa: CASNEGPSGNTIYF
cdr3_nt: TGCGCCAGCAACGAAGGTCCCTCTGGAAACACCATATATTTT

clone_size: -
d_call: TRBD1
j_call: TRBJ1-2
v_call: TRBV7-9
cdr3_aa: CASSLGDSYYGYTF
cdr3_nt: TGTGCCAGCAGCTTAGGGGACAGTTATTATGGCTACACCTTC

clone_size: once
d_call: -
j_call: TRBJ1-3
v_call: TRBV4-1
cdr3_aa: CASSGDSGNTIYF
cdr3_nt: TGCGCCAGCAGTGGCGACTCTGGAAACACCATATATTTT

clone_size: few
d_call: -
j_call: TRBJ2-3
v_call: TRBV28
cdr3_aa: CASVLPGDTQYF
cdr3_nt: TGTGCCAGCGTCTTGCCGGGGGATACGCAGTATTTT

clone_size: once
d_call: -
j_call: TRBJ2-7
v_call: TRBV5-1
cdr3_aa: CATSIHKTEVSYEQYF
cdr3_nt: TGCGCCACCTCGATTCATAAGACAGAAGTCTCCTACGAGCAGTACTTC

clone_size: -
d_call: -
j_call: TRBJ2-7
v_call: TRBV12-2
cdr3_aa: CASRSCWAAPYEQYF
cdr3_nt: TGTGCAAGTCGCTCCTGCTGGGCGGCCCCATACGAGCAGTACTTC

clone_size: -
d_call: -
j_call: TRBJ1-2
v_call: TRBV6-5
cdr3_aa: CASSYGAQNYGYTF
cdr3_nt: TGTGCCAGCAGTTACGGCGCACAGAACTATGGCTACACCTTC

clone_size: -
d_call: -
j_call: TRBJ2-1
v_call: TRBV6-5
cdr3_aa: CASSYSGSYEQFF
cdr3_nt: TGTGCCAGCAGTTACTCCGGGAGTTATGAGCAGTTCTTC

clone_size: -
d_call: -
j_call: TRBJ1-5
v_call: TRBV5-1
cdr3_aa: CASSLEGGRNQPQHF
cdr3_nt: TGCGCCAGCAGCTTGGAAGGTGGGCGCAATCAGCCCCAGCATTTT

clone_size: -
d_call: -
j_call: TRBJ1-1
v_call: TRBV19
cdr3_aa: CASSAFGPNTEAFF
cdr3_nt: TGTGCCAGTAGTGCCTTCGGTCCGAACACTGAAGCTTTCTTT

clone_size: -
d_call: -
j_call: TRBJ1-2
v_call: TRBV5-1
cdr3_aa: CASSLKDSGPWGYTF
cdr3_nt: TGCGCCAGCAGCTTAAAGGACAGCGGCCCGTGGGGCTACACCTTC

clone_size: once
d_call: -
j_call: TRBJ2-3
v_call: TRBV6-1
cdr3_aa: CASSVRGGLSTDTQYF
cdr3_nt: TGTGCCAGCAGTGTTAGGGGGGGCTTGAGCACAGATACGCAGTATTTT

clone_size: -
d_call: TRBD2
j_call: TRBJ2-1
v_call: TRBV29-1
cdr3_aa: CSVFRGSANEQFF
cdr3_nt: TGCAGCGTTTTCCGCGGGAGTGCAAATGAGCAGTTCTTC

clone_size: -
d_call: -
j_call: TRBJ2-1
v_call: TRBV7-9
cdr3_aa: CASSLSVEMNEQFF
cdr3_nt: TGTGCCAGCAGCCTCTCAGTGGAGATGAATGAGCAGTTCTTC

clone_size: -
d_call: -
j_call: TRBJ1-1
v_call: TRBV9
cdr3_aa: CASSVSTGTEAFF
cdr3_nt: TGTGCCAGCAGCGTATCTACAGGAACTGAAGCTTTCTTT

clone_size: -
d_call: -
j_call: TRBJ2-2
v_call: TRBV6-5
cdr3_aa: CASIGDDVATGELFF
cdr3_nt: TGTGCCAGCATCGGGGATGATGTGGCCACCGGGGAGCTGTTTTTT